Shown below are 6 T cell receptor beta chains from a single sample sequenced in a study of cytomegalovirus exposure and HLA in healthy donors. It was with 60 Vbeta and 13 Jbeta primers that the PCR ran. TCRdb keeps only in-frame clones here, not all; method: immunoSEQ multiplex PCR. The sample records over 95,000 clones, over 65% being singletons. Sequencing used PBMCs. Every receptor here comes from a woman aged 35 to 49 in good health and CMV-seropositive.

The chain is built from TRBV7-3 and TRBJ2-5, with TRBD2 matching over 8 bases. The CDR3 totals 14 residues. The J segment lost 5 bases and the V segment lost 5 bases, leaving 7 bases of the junction unmatched. CDR1 SGHTA and CDR2 FQGTGA come from the germline V gene. The DNA for the CDR3 is TGTGCCAGCAGCCCGACGGGAGGGGAGGAGACCCAGTACTTC. Protein: CASSPTGGEETQYF.

This clone was counted a single time. The V gene is TRBV28, the J gene TRBJ1-2; 7 bases fit TRBD1. The J segment lost 4 bases and the V segment lost 4 bases, leaving 9 bases of the junction unmatched. Looked up from germline, CDR1 is MDHEN and CDR2 is SYDVKM. The CDR3 spans 15 residues. This CDR3 is CASSSPGTDIYGYTF. CDR3 DNA: TGTGCCAGCAGTTCCCCCGGGACAGACATCTATGGCTACACCTTC.

The chain carries TRBV14 and TRBJ1-2, with 8 bases lining up with TRBD1. The CDR3 extends over 15 amino acids. V was pared by 5 bases and J by 4 bases, with 9 bases of the junction left unmatched. Per germline, CDR1 SGHDN and CDR2 FVKESK. The CDR3 loop is CASSYRDRSFYGYTF. CDR3 sequence (DNA): TGTGCCAGCAGCTACCGGGACAGGTCGTTCTATGGCTACACCTTC.

This chain uses TRBV18 with TRBJ1-3, with 10 bases aligning to TRBD1. This CDR3 is built from 16 residues. The V and J ends lost 3 bases and 1 base, in that order; junction bases with no gene match: 3. CDR1 and CDR2 from the germline V gene are KGHSH and LQKENI. CDR3 in DNA: TGTGCCAGCTCACCCGGGACAGGGGTGTCTGGAAACACCATATATTTT. Its translation is CASSPGTGVSGNTIYF.

This chain links TRBV5-1 with TRBJ1-1; D call uncertain. Trimming stripped 0 bases from V and 4 bases from J, with 7 bases between. The length of the CDR3 is 13 residues. Germline V CDR1 and CDR2: SGHRS, YFSETQ. CDR3 in DNA: TGCGCCAGCAGCTTGGAGGGAGTCACTGAAGCTTTCTTT. Its protein product is CASSLEGVTEAFF. The complete variable domain, with remaining parts taken from reference TRBV5-1 and TRBJ1-1, reads KAGVTQTPRYLIKTRGQQVTLSCSPISGHRSVSWYQQTPGQGLQFLFEYFSETQRNKGNFPGRFSGRQFSNSRSEMNVSTLELGDSALYLCASSLEGVTEAFFGQGTRLTVV.

CDR3 region: CASSIRQGLDTQYF. CDR3 coding DNA: TGTGCCAGCAGCATAAGACAGGGGTTAGATACGCAGTATTTT. The chain recombines TRBV7-9 with TRBJ2-3; 8 bases are a match to TRBD1. V trimming: 5 bases; J trimming: 5 bases; junction bases outside the gene matches: 6. CDR1 SEHNR and CDR2 FQNEAQ come from the germline V gene (reference sequence). The CDR3 covers 14 residues.